This T cell receptor (beta chain) was found in a study of cytomegalovirus exposure and HLA in healthy donors. Concerning this clone itself: Its target is unknown.

Findings of the study overall: Roughly uniform sequencing depth across donors was assumed, possibly incorrectly. Specificity of a few CMV-associated chains for CMV antigens was verified in vitro.

Germline-derived CDR1 and CDR2 are KGHSH and LQKENI. The CDR3 sequence is 15 residues long. The trim removed 1 base at V and 6 bases at J, leaving 4 bases unmatched. The primer mix had 60 Vbeta and 13 Jbeta primers. Clones were read by immunoSEQ multiplex PCR, and TCRdb kept only the in-frame ones, dropping some. The sample shows about 200,000 clones, around 75% of them seen only once. Sequencing was performed on PBMCs. This sequence was found in a woman younger than 45 in good health and CMV-seronegative. V is TRBV18 and J is TRBJ2-1; 9 nucleotides match TRBD2. The CDR3 here is CASSPLAGEFNEQFF. The CDR3 bases are TGTGCCAGCTCACCACTAGCGGGAGAATTCAATGAGCAGTTCTTC.